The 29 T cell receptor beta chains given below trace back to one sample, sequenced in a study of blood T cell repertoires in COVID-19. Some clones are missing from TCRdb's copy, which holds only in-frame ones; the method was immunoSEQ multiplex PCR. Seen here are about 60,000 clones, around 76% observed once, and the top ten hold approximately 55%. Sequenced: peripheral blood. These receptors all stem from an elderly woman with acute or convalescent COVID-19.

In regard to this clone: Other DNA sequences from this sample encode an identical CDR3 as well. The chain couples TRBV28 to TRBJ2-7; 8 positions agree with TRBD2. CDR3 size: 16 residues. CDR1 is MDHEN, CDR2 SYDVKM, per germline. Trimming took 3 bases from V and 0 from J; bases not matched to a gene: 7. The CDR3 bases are TGTGCCAGCAGTTTCTCTCTAGCGGGCCTCTCCTACGAGCAGTACTTC. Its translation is CASSFSLAGLSYEQYF.

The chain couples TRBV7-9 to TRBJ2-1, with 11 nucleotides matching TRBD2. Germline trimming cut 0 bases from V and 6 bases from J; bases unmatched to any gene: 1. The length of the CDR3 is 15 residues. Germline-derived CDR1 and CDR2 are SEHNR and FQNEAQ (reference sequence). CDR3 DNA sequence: TGTGCCAGCAGCTTAGCCGGGACTAGCGGCAATGAGCAGTTCTTC. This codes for CASSLAGTSGNEQFF.

CDR3 DNA sequence: TGTGCCAGCAGTGAAGGTTTCGGGACAGGGTCTCATTCACCCCTCCACTTT. It translates to CASSEGFGTGSHSPLHF. The chain recombines TRBV6-1 with TRBJ1-6, with 9 bases that match TRBD1. The CDR3 length is 17 residues. Germline CDR1 is MNHNS and CDR2 is SASEGT. V was pared by 1 base and J by 8 bases, with 9 bases of the junction left unmatched.

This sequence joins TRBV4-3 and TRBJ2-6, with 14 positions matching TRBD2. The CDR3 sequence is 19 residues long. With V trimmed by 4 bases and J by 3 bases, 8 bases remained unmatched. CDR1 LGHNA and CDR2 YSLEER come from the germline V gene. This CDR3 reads CASSRTPGLAGDGANVLTF. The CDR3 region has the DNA TGCGCCAGCAGCCGAACTCCGGGACTAGCGGGAGATGGGGCCAACGTCCTGACTTTC.

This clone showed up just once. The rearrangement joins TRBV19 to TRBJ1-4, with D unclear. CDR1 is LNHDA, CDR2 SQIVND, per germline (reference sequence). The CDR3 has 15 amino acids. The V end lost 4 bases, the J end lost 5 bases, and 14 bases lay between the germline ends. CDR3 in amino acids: CASSTTDHKNEKLFF. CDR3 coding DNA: TGTGCCAGTAGTACAACTGATCATAAAAATGAAAAACTGTTTTTT.

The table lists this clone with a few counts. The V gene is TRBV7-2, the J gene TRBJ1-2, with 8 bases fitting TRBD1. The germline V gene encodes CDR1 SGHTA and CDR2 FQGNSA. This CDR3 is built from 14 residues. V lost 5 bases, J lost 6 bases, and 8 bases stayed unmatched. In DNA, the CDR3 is TGTGCCAGCAGCGAGGGACAGGAGTGGGATGGCTACACCTTC. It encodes CASSEGQEWDGYTF.

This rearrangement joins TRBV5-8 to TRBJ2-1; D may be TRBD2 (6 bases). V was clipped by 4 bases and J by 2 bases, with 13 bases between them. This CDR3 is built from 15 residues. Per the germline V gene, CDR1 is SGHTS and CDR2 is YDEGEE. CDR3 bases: TGTGCCAGCAGCCGGCACGGGAGAGCCTACAATGAGCAGTTCTTC. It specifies CASSRHGRAYNEQFF. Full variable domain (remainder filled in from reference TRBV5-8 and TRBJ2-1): EAGVTQSPTHLIKTRGQQATLRCSPISGHTSVYWYQQALGLGLQFLLWYDEGEERNRGNFPPRFSGRQFPNYSSELNVNALELEDSALYLCASSRHGRAYNEQFFGPGTRLTVL.

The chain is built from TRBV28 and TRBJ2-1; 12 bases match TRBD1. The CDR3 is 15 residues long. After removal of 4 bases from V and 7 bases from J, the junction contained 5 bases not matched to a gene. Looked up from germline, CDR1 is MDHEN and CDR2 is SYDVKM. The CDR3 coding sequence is TGTGCCAGCAGTTGGGGACAGGGGGCGGGAAATGAGCAGTTCTTC. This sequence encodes CASSWGQGAGNEQFF.

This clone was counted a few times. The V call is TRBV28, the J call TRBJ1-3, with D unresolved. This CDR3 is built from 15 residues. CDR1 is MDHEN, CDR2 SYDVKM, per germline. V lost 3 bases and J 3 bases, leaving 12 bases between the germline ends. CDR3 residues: CASSLRAGNGNTIYF. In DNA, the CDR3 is TGTGCCAGCAGTTTGCGGGCCGGGAATGGAAACACCATATATTTT.

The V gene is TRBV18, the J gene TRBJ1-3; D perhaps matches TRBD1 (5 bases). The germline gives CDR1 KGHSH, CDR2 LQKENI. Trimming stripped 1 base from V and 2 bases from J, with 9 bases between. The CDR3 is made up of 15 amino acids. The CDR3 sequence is CASSPQSRAGNTIYF. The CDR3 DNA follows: TGTGCCAGCTCACCACAATCCAGGGCTGGAAACACCATATATTTT.

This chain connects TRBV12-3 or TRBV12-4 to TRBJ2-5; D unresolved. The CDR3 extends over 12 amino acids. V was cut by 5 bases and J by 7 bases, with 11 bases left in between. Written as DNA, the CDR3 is TGTGCCAGCAGTCCCGACCCGGGGACCCAGTACTTC. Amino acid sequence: CASSPDPGTQYF.

CDR3 sequence reads: CASSQTTSGRTDTQYF. In nucleotides, the CDR3 is TGTGCCAGCAGCCAAACGACTAGCGGACGCACAGATACGCAGTATTTT. The V gene is TRBV4-2, the J gene TRBJ2-3; 9 nucleotides match TRBD2. V lost 2 bases, J lost 1 base, and 4 bases stayed unmatched. This CDR3 comprises 16 residues. Germline values: CDR1 LGHNA, CDR2 YNFKEQ.

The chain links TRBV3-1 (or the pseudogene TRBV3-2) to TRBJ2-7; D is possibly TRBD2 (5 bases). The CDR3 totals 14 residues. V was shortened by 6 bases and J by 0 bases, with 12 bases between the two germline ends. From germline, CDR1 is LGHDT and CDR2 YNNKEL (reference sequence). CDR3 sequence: CASRLSGSSYEQYF. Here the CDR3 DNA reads TGTGCCAGCAGGCTGAGCGGTAGCTCCTACGAGCAGTACTTC.

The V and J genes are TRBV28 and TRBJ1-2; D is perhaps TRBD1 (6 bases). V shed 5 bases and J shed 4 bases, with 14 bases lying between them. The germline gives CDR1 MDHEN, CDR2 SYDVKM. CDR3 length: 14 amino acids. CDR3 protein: CASSPGQNSYGYTF. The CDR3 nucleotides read TGTGCCAGCAGTCCCGGACAGAACTCCTATGGCTACACCTTC.

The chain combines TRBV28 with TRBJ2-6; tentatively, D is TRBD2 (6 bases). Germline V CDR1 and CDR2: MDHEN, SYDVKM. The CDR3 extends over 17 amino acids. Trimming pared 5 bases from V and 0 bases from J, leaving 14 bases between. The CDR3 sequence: CASSRSGGISGANVLTF. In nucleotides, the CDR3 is TGTGCCAGCAGTCGGAGTGGGGGGATCTCTGGGGCCAACGTCCTGACTTTC.

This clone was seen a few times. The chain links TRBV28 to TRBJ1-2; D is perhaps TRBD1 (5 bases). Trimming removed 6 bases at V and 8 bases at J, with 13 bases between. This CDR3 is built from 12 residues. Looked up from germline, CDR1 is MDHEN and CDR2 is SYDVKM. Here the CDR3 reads CASRSGYGGYTF. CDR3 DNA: TGTGCCAGCAGATCAGGGTACGGGGGCTACACCTTC.

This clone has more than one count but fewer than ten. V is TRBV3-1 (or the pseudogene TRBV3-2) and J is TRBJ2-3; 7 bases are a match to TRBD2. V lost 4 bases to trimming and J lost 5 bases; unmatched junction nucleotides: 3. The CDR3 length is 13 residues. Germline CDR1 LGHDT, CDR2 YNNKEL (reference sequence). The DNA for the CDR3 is TGTGCCAGCAGCCCCTTAGCGGGAGATACGCAGTATTTT. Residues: CASSPLAGDTQYF.

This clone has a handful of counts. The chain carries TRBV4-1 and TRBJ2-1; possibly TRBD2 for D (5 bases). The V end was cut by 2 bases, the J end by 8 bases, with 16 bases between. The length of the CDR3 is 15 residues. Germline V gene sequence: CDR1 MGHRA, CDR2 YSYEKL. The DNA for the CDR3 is TGCGCCAGCAGCCAAAGGTCGGGATCTGCCCATGAGCAGTTCTTC. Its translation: CASSQRSGSAHEQFF.

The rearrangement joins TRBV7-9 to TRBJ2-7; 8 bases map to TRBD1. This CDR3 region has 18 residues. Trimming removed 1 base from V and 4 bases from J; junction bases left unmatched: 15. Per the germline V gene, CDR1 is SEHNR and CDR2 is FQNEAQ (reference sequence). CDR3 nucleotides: TGTGCCAGCAGCTTAGTCCGCCGGACAGGGAAGATCGGGTACGAGCAGTACTTC. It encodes CASSLVRRTGKIGYEQYF.

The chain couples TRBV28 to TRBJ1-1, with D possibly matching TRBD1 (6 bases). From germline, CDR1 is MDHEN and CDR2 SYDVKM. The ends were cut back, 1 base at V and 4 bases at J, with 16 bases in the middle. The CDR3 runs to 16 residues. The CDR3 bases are TGTGCCAGCAGTTTATCCACAGGGTTGGGTGGCACTGAAGCTTTCTTT. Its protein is CASSLSTGLGGTEAFF.

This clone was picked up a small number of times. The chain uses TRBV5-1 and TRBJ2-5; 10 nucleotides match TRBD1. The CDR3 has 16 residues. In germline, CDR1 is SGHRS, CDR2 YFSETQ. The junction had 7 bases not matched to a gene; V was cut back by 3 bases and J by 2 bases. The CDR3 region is CASSSGQGIRQETQYF. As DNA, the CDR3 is TGCGCCAGCAGCTCGGGACAGGGGATTAGGCAAGAGACCCAGTACTTC.

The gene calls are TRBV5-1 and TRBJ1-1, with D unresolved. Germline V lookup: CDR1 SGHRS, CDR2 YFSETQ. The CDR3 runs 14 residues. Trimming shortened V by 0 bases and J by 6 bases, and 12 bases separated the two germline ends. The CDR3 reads CASSLVAGSAEAFF. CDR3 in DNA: TGCGCCAGCAGCTTGGTAGCCGGTTCCGCTGAAGCTTTCTTT. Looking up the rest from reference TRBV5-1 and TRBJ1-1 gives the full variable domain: KAGVTQTPRYLIKTRGQQVTLSCSPISGHRSVSWYQQTPGQGLQFLFEYFSETQRNKGNFPGRFSGRQFSNSRSEMNVSTLELGDSALYLCASSLVAGSAEAFFGQGTRLTVV.

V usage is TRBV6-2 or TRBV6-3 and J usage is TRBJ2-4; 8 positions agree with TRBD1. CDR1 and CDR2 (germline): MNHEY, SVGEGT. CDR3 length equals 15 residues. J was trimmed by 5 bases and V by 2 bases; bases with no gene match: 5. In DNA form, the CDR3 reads TGTGCCAGCAGTTACCGCAGGGGGCATCAAAACATTCAGTACTTC. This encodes CASSYRRGHQNIQYF.

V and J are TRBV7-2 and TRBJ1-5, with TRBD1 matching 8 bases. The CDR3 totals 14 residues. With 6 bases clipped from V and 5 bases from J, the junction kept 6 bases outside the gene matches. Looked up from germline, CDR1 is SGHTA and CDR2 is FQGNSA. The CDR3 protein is CASSMTGAYQPQHF. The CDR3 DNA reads TGTGCCAGCAGTATGACAGGGGCTTATCAGCCCCAGCATTTT.

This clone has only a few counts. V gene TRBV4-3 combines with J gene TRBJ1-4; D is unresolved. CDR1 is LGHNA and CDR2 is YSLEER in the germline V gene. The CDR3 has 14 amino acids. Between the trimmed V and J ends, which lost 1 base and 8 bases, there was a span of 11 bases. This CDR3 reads CASSQVSRGEKLFF. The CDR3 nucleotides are TGCGCCAGCAGCCAAGTTTCCCGAGGGGAAAAACTGTTTTTT.

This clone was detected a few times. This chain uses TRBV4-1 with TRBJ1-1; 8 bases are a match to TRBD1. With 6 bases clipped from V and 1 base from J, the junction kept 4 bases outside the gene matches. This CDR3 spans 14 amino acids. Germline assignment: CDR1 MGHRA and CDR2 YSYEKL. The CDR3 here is CASRLGQENTEAFF. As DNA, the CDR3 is TGCGCCAGCAGGCTGGGACAGGAGAACACTGAAGCTTTCTTT.

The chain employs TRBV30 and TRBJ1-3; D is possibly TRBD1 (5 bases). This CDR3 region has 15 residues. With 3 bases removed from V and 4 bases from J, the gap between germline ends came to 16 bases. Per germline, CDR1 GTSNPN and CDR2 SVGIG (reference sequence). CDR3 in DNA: TGTGCCTGGAGGCGGGACCCACTGGGGGGAAACACCATATATTTT. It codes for CAWRRDPLGGNTIYF.

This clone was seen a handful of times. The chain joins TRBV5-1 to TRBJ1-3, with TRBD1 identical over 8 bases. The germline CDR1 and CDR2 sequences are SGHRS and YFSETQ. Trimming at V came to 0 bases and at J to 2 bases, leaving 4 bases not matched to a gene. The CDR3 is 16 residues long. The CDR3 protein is CASSLDRGLAGNTIYF. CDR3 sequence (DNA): TGCGCCAGCAGCTTGGACAGGGGGTTGGCTGGAAACACCATATATTTT.

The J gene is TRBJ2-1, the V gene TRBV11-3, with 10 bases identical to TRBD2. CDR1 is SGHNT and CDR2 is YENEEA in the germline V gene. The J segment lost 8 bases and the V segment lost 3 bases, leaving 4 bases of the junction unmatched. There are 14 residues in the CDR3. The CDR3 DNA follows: TGTGCCAGCAGCTTCGTAAGCGGGAGGGATGAGCAGTTCTTC. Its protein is CASSFVSGRDEQFF.